This TCR beta chain was recovered during a study of STAT3 mutations in large granular lymphocyte leukemia. Looking at the study overall: Roughly half of the longitudinally sequenced T-LGLL patients carried detectable canonical activating STAT3 mutations. More than half of T-LGLL patients received immunosuppressive therapy.

After removal of 8 bases from V and 6 bases from J, the junction contained 8 bases not matched to a gene. CDR1 ENHRY and CDR2 SYGVKD come from the germline V gene. The CDR3 covers 13 residues. General study findings and limits: Some patients had dominant TCR clones larger than their STAT3 mutant burden. Every T-cell large granular lymphocyte leukemia patient had at least one immunodominant TCR beta clonotype.

TCRdb's copy holds only in-frame clones and misses some; the assay was immunoSEQ multiplex PCR. Here the sample spans 9,000 to 9,500 clones, around nine tenths being singletons. This clone showed up just once. No antigen is known for it. Sequencing used peripheral blood mononuclear cells. The receptor's source is a man at least 80 years old with T-cell large granular lymphocyte leukemia. Some clones in this sample may be carry-over from other donors' samples. The V gene is TRBV10-3, the J gene TRBJ2-7, with 9 nucleotides matching TRBD1. Here the CDR3 reads CAIGGTGFPEQYF. CDR3 nucleotides: TGTGCCATCGGCGGGACAGGGTTTCCCGAGCAGTACTTC.